The clone carrying this T cell receptor (beta chain) was observed a few times. What it binds is unknown. Germline loops: CDR1 MNHNY, CDR2 SVGAGI (reference sequence). Trimming pared 6 bases from V and 0 bases from J, leaving 17 bases between. CDR3 length equals 16 residues. These data belong to a study of cytomegalovirus exposure and HLA in healthy donors. Study-level background: Genotyping showed roughly 86% of 398 donors falling in the Caucasian-associated ancestry cluster. Findings and limits, study-wide: The HLA-A and HLA-B alleles of most subjects were reportedly predicted accurately from TCR beta sequences. Most TCR beta V segments were productive about 87% or about 30% of the time in an earlier analysis. Later, an analysis showed that TCR beta chains associated with HLA were more clonally expanded than others that were equally common.

The PCR used 60 Vbeta and 13 Jbeta primers. TCRdb's copy holds only in-frame clones and misses some; the assay was immunoSEQ multiplex PCR. The sample has 100,000 to 150,000 clones, roughly 85% seen once; the top ten hold roughly 1.2%. The specimen was PBMCs. The V call is TRBV6-6, the J call TRBJ2-5; a weak D match, TRBD2 (7 bases). This receptor was obtained from a boy younger than 18 in good health and CMV-seronegative. The CDR3 loop reads CASRDSGGAYQETQYF. The CDR3 DNA sequence: TGTGCCAGCAGAGACAGTGGGGGGGCCTACCAAGAGACCCAGTACTTC.